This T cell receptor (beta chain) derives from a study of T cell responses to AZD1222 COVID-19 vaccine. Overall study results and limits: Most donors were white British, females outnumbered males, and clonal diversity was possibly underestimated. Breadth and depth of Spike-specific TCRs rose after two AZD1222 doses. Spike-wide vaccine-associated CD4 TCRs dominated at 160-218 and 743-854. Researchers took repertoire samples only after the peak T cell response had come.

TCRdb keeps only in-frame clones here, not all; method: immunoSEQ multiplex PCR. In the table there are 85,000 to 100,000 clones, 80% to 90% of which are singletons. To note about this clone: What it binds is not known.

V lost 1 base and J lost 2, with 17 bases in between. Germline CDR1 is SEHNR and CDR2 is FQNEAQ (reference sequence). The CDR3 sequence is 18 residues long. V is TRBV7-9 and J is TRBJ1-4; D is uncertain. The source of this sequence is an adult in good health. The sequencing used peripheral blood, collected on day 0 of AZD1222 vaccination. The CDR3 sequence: CASSLDQRPKATNEKLFF. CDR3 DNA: TGTGCCAGCAGCTTAGACCAACGGCCGAAGGCGACTAATGAAAAACTGTTTTTT.